This T cell receptor (beta chain) was sequenced for a study of vaccination and CD4 T cells after COVID-19. Across the whole study: Blood was drawn a median about 75 days post second dose, range 14 to 241. Cellular stimulation was performed using overlapping spike peptides derived from SARS-CoV-2, HCoV-NL63, HCoV-OC43 and HCoV-229E.

Note on this clonotype: Its antigen is still unknown.

Treatment meaning: roughly 10-day PBMC culture with coronavirus spike peptide pools or control peptides (ViraFEST assay). The Oncomine TCR Beta short-read assay was applied to DNA of cultured CD4+ T cells. TCRdb re-called the PCR reads through MiXCR, storing one row per CDR3 protein. The table has about 17,000 distinct CDR3 sequences, about 43% seen once. Whole-study findings and limits: A median 86.3% of convalescent patients' SARS-CoV-2-reactive clones emerged only after vaccination.

The CDR3 spans 16 residues. Trimming cost V 1 base and J 7 bases; bases outside gene matches: 12. Germline V gives CDR1 SGHTA, CDR2 FQGNSA. The specimen was CD4+ T cells from blood, cultured in vitro. The receptor was derived from a human donor who had recovered from COVID-19. V usage is TRBV7-2 and J usage is TRBJ2-7; 8 bases line up with TRBD2. In nucleotides, the CDR3 is TGTGCCAGCAGCTTAGGGGCCTCCAGCGGGAGACTTGAGCAGTACTTC. It translates to CASSLGASSGRLEQYF.